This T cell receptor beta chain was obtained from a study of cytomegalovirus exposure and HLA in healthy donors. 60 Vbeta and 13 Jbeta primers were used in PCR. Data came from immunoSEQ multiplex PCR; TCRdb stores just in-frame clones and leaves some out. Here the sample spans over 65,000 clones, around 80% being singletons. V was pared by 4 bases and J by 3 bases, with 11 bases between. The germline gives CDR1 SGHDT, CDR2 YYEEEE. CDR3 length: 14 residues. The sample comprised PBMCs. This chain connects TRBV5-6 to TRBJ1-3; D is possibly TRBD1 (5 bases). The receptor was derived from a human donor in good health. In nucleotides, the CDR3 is TGTGCCAGCAGCCCGGGGACTGTTGGAAACACCATATATTTT. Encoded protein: CASSPGTVGNTIYF.